The clone carrying this T cell receptor (beta chain) has a single count. This may arise from a read error, as a much more abundant clone is one base away. These data are taken from a study of T cells in Graves' hyperthyroidism and ophthalmopathy. The CDR3 runs 12 residues. Trimming cost V 1 base and J 6 bases, with 7 bases left between them. Per germline, CDR1 MDHEN and CDR2 SYDVKM. Amplified TCR beta CDR3 regions came from RNA transcripts. RT-PCR in the first round (using the HTBI primer set) targeted the TCR CDR3. TCRdb independently ran MiXCR on the multiplex PCR reads; one entry per CDR3 protein. This table holds 620,000 or so distinct CDR3 sequences, roughly 15% found once.

The TCR comes from a woman aged 45-65 years with Graves' ophthalmopathy. This rearrangement joins TRBV28 to TRBJ2-7; D unresolved. What was sequenced was blood. The CDR3 bases are TGTGCCAGCAGTTTATCTAGGTTCGAGCAGTACTTC. This encodes CASSLSRFEQYF.